Following are 10 T cell receptor beta chains from one sample sequenced in a study of CXCR3-negative and CXCR3-positive naive CD8 T cells. TRB cDNA was prepared as libraries by UMI-labeled 5' RACE. No DNA is given; TCRdb re-called the 5' RACE reads and lists each CDR3 protein once. Recorded for this sample: some 8,700 distinct CDR3 sequences. The sample was naive CXCR3- CD8+ T cells from blood. The subset is: CD45RO-CCR7+CD27+CD95- naive CD8+ T cells lacking CXCR3 (TNR3-). Receptor source: a human donor in good health. Some clones in this sample may be carry-over from other donors' samples.

This clonotype is classed as medium-sized (0.01 to 0.1%) by frequency. The rearrangement links TRBV12-3 or TRBV12-4 to TRBJ1-1. The CDR3 extends over 16 amino acids. CDR3 sequence: CASSFLGPAMNTEAFF.

V gene TRBV14 combines with J gene TRBJ2-3. The CDR3 extends over 14 amino acids. Germline V gene lookup returns CDR1 SGHDN and CDR2 FVKESK. CDR3 loop: CASSQDFSTDTQYF.

This sequence joins TRBV20-1 and TRBJ2-3. Per the germline V gene, CDR1 is DFQATT and CDR2 is SNEGSKA (reference sequence). This CDR3 spans 17 amino acids. CDR3 sequence: CSADSTSGDAGPDTQYF.

The chain carries TRBV30 and TRBJ2-7; the D call of TRBD2 rests on TCRdb alone, since no DNA is present to check it. Germline lookup yields CDR1 GTSNPN and CDR2 SVGIG (reference sequence). The CDR3 runs to 15 residues. CDR3 in amino acids: CAWSEGLAGQWEQYF.

Frequency places this clonotype as medium-sized (0.01 to 0.1%). The V call is TRBV5-1, the J call TRBJ2-7; lacking DNA, the TRBD1 call made by TCRdb goes unchecked. The germline CDR1 and CDR2 sequences are SGHRS and YFSETQ. The CDR3 consists of 13 residues. CDR3 protein: CASSGQGSGEQYF.

Its frequency marks this clonotype as medium-sized. CDR3 residues: CASSLPGLAGNYNEQFF. V is TRBV11-2 and J is TRBJ2-1; lacking DNA, the TRBD2 call made by TCRdb goes unchecked. The germline V gene has CDR1 SGHAT and CDR2 FQNNGV. The CDR3 loop spans 17 amino acids.

In terms of frequency, this clonotype is medium-sized. The chain has TRBV20-1 and TRBJ2-1; the D call of TRBD2 rests on TCRdb alone, since no DNA is present to check it. Germline values: CDR1 DFQATT, CDR2 SNEGSKA (reference sequence). CDR3 length: 14 residues. CDR3 in amino acids: CSARGTSGKGEQFF.

The rearrangement uses TRBV7-9 and TRBJ2-1; TCRdb proposes TRBD2, but this gene call is untestable without DNA. Looked up from germline, CDR1 is SEHNR and CDR2 is FQNEAQ (reference sequence). The CDR3 runs to 12 residues. The CDR3 spells CASSPPLDALFF.

The rearrangement uses TRBV9 and TRBJ2-5; TCRdb gives TRBD2 as the D gene, but with no DNA this cannot be confirmed. In germline, CDR1 is SGDLS, CDR2 YYNGEE. The CDR3 is 14 amino acids. CDR3 sequence reads: CASSVGSGKETQYF. Full variable domain (missing parts from reference TRBV9 and TRBJ2-5): DSGVTQTPKHLITATGQRVTLRCSPRSGDLSVYWYQQSLDQGLQFLIQYYNGEERAKGNILERFSAQQFPDLHSELNLSSLELGDSALYFCASSVGSGKETQYFGPGTRLLVL.

By frequency, this clonotype is medium-sized. The rearrangement links TRBV27 to TRBJ2-2; TCRdb calls TRBD2, which cannot be checked without DNA. Germline-derived CDR1 and CDR2 are MNHEY and SMNVEV (reference sequence). The CDR3 length is 14 residues. The CDR3 spells CASSLRAGTGELFF.